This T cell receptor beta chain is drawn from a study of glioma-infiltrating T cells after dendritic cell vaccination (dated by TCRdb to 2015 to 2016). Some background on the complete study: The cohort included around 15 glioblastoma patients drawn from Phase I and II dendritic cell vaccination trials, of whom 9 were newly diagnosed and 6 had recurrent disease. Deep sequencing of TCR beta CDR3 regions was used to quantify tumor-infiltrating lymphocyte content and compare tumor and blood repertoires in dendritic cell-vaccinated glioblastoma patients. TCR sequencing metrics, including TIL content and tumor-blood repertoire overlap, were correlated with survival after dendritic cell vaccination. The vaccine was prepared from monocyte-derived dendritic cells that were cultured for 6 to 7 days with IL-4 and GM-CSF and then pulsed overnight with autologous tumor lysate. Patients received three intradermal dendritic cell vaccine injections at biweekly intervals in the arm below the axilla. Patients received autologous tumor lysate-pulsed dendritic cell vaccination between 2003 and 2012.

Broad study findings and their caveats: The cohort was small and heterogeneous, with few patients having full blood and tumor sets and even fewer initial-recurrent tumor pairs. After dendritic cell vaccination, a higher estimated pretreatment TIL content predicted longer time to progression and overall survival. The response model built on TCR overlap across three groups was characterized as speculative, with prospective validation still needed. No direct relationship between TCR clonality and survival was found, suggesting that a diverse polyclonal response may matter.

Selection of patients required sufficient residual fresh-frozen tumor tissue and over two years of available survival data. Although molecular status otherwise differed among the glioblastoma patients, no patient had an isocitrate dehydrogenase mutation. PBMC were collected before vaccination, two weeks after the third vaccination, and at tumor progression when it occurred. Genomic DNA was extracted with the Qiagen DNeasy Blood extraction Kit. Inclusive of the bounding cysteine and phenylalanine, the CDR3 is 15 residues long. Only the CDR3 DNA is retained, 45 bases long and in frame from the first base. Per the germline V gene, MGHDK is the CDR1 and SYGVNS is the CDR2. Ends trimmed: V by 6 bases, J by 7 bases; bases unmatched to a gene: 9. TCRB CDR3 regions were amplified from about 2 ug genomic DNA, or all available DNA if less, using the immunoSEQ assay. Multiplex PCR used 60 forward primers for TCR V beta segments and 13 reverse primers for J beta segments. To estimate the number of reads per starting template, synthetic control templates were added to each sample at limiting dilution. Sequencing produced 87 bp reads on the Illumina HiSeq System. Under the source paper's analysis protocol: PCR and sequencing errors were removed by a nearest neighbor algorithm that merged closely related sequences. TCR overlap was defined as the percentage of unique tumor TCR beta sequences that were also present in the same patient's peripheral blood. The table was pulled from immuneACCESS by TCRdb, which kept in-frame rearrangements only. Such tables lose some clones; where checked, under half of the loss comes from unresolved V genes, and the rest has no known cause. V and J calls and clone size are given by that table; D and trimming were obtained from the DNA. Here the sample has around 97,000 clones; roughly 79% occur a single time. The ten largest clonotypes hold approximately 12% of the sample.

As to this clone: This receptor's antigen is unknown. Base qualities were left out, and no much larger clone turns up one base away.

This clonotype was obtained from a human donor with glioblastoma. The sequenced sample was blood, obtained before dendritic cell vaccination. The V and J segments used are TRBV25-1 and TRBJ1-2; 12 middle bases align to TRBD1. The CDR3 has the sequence CASSQPGTGGGGYTF. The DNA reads TGTGCCAGCAGCCAACCCGGGACAGGGGGCGGTGGCTACACCTTC.